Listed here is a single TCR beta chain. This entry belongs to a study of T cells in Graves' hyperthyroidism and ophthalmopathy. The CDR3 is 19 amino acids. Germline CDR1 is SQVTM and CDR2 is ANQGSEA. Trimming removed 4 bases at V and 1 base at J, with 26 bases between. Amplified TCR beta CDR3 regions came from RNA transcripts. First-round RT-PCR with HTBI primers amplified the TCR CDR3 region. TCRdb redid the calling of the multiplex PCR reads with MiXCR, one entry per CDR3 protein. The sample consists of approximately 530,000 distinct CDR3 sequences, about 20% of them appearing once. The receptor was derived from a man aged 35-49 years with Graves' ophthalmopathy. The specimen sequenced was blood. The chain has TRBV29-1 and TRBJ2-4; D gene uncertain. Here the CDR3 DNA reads TGCAGCGTTGTCCCAGTGAACCCATCTGTTGATAGCGCCAAAAACATTCAGTACTTC. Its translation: CSVVPVNPSVDSAKNIQYF.